This T cell receptor beta chain was identified during a study of CD8 T cell repertoires and HIV-1 epitope variants. About the research overall: Twenty-five autologous and known Gag and Nef epitope variant peptides each stimulated T cells separately.

Only a few counts were recorded for this clone. Its target is not known. V was cut by 4 bases and J by 4 bases, with 14 bases left in between. Per germline, CDR1 LGHNA and CDR2 YNFKEQ. The CDR3 contains 15 residues. Data came from immunoSEQ multiplex PCR; TCRdb stores just in-frame clones and leaves some out. The sample has around 5,000 clones, roughly 65% seen once; the top ten hold about two fifths. Findings of the study overall: The assay identified only TCR beta chains of antigen-proliferating T cells. No clonotypes responded to the TAALDMSHF plasma variant; roughly five recognized KF9, one HW9.

This chain links TRBV4-2 with TRBJ1-5; D is perhaps TRBD1 (6 bases). Source material: cultured CD8+ T cells derived from PBMCs. This TCR was recovered from a male donor with HIV. The CDR3 DNA reads as TGTGCCAGCAGCCCTTACCGGACAGCTAATCAGCCCCAGCATTTT. This codes for CASSPYRTANQPQHF.